Shown below are 10 T cell receptor beta chains from a single sample sequenced in a study of spatial heterogeneity in lung cancer. Study-wide results and caveats: Intratumoral expanded alpha and beta TCR counts were found to track tumor mutation counts.

The time point was: sample taken at primary tumor resection. One entry per CDR3 protein, called by TCRdb with MiXCR from the 5' RACE reads. The table lists approximately 94,000 distinct CDR3 sequences, 3.5% to 5% of them singletons. Antigen specificity for these receptors is unknown. The sample was lung tumor tissue, taken at surgery. All receptors derive from a male donor with early-stage non-small cell lung cancer.

This clonotype has a count of ten or more. This chain connects TRBV11-2 to TRBJ1-2; a weak D match, TRBD1 (5 bases). Trimming shortened V by 1 base and J by 6 bases, and 6 bases separated the two germline ends. This CDR3 region has 12 residues. The germline CDR1 and CDR2 sequences are SGHAT and FQNNGV. The CDR3 loop is CASSLVGDGYTF. In nucleotides, the CDR3 is TGTGCCAGCAGCTTAGTAGGGGATGGCTACACCTTC.

This clonotype came up many times. This chain links TRBV29-1 with TRBJ2-5; D unresolved. The CDR3 has 10 amino acids. Trimming removed 5 bases from V and 9 bases from J, with 10 bases in between. The germline CDR1 and CDR2 sequences are SQVTM and ANQGSEA. The CDR3 sequence: CSVWSASQYF. The CDR3 DNA is TGCAGCGTTTGGTCTGCGTCCCAGTACTTC.

This clonotype was observed at least ten times. The chain uses TRBV21-1 and TRBJ2-4. TRBV21-1 is noted as a pseudogene. The CDR3 sequence is 14 residues long. As DNA, the CDR3 is TGTGCCAGCATTCTGCTCCTAGCCAAAAACATTCAGTACTTC. Translating it yields CASILLLAKNIQYF.

This clonotype was seen at least ten times. This chain links TRBV6-5 with TRBJ1-3; D perhaps matches TRBD1 (5 bases). Trimming took off 5 bases at V and 2 bases at J, with 16 bases between the two ends. This CDR3 has 16 amino acids. The germline V gene has CDR1 MNHEY and CDR2 SVGAGI. The CDR3 protein is CASSPEPGYTGNTIYF. The CDR3 region has the DNA TGTGCCAGCAGTCCCGAGCCAGGGTACACTGGAAACACCATATATTTT.

This clonotype showed up just a few times. The chain is built from TRBV4-1 and TRBJ2-2; 9 bases line up with TRBD2. Germline CDR1 and CDR2: MGHRA and YSYEKL. V lost 4 bases to trimming and J lost 3 bases; unmatched junction nucleotides: 3. The CDR3 spans 15 residues. CDR3 sequence (DNA): TGCGCCAGCAGCCGGGTAGCGGGAGACACCGGGGAGCTGTTTTTT. This codes for CASSRVAGDTGELFF.

This clonotype was recorded at least ten times. CDR3: CASKAGGANEQFF. CDR3 DNA: TGTGCCAGCAAAGCGGGAGGGGCAAATGAGCAGTTCTTC. This chain uses TRBV11-2 with TRBJ2-1, with 10 nucleotides matching TRBD2. Germline trimming cut 7 bases from V and 7 bases from J; bases unmatched to any gene: 4. The germline gives CDR1 SGHAT, CDR2 FQNNGV. The CDR3 extends over 13 amino acids.

This clonotype was counted many times. This sequence joins TRBV5-4 and TRBJ2-1; the D is unclear. This CDR3 is built from 15 residues. From germline, CDR1 is SGHNT and CDR2 YYREEE (reference sequence). Trimming left V 2 bases short and J 3 bases short, with 12 bases between. CDR3 sequence: CASSFYGAHYNEQFF. CDR3 nucleotide sequence: TGTGCCAGCAGCTTTTACGGCGCCCACTACAATGAGCAGTTCTTC.

This clonotype has a count of ten or more. This sequence joins TRBV20-1 and TRBJ2-2, with 9 bases identical to TRBD2. The CDR3 is 13 residues long. Germline-derived CDR1 and CDR2 are DFQATT and SNEGSKA (reference sequence). The V segment lost 6 bases and the J segment 6 bases; nucleotides outside the gene matches: 5. CDR3 region: CSAYGLASGELFF. The CDR3 DNA sequence: TGCAGTGCCTACGGACTAGCGTCCGGGGAGCTGTTTTTT.

This clonotype appeared many times. J is TRBJ2-3 and V is TRBV6-1; D may be TRBD2 (5 bases). There are 15 residues in the CDR3. Germline V CDR1 and CDR2: MNHNS, SASEGT. The ends were cut back, 3 bases at V and 4 bases at J, with 14 bases in the middle. CDR3 DNA: TGTGCCAGCAGTGAGAGTCTTAGTAGCGCAGATACGCAGTATTTT. Translating it yields CASSESLSSADTQYF.

This clonotype was picked up many times. The chain is built from TRBV6-6 and TRBJ2-7, with D perhaps TRBD1 (6 bases). This CDR3 comprises 17 residues. CDR1 and CDR2 from the germline V gene are MNHNY and SVGAGI (reference sequence). The V and J ends lost 6 bases and 1 base respectively, with 22 bases between them. This CDR3 is CASRYKGTETGSYEQYF. The CDR3 coding sequence is TGTGCCAGCAGATATAAGGGAACAGAGACAGGATCCTACGAGCAGTACTTC.